The rows below give T cell receptor beta chains drawn from one sample of a study of shared clonotypes between healthy human individuals. The data were produced by immunoSEQ multiplex PCR, yet TCRdb's version contains in-frame clones alone and is incomplete. The repertoire holds about 580,000 clones, with roughly 98% as singletons. The sample was naive CD8+ T cells sorted from blood. Receptor source: a young man in good health. Each CDR3 is given with its conserved first and last residue. D genes are given only for firm matches. Some rows mark clone size as missing; the rest say once, few, many or name a class of expanded clone.

clone_size,v_call,j_call,d_call,cdr3_nt,cdr3_aa
-,TRBV11-3,TRBJ2-5,TRBD2,TGTGCCAGCAGCACGCCGTATCGGGAGGGCCAAGAGACCCAGTACTTC,CASSTPYREGQETQYF
once,TRBV7-8,TRBJ2-1,-,TGTGCCAGCAGCTTAGCTGGGCACAATGAGCAGTTCTTC,CASSLAGHNEQFF
-,TRBV10-2,TRBJ1-5,TRBD1,TGCGCCAGCAGTCCCGGGACAGGGAATCAGCCCCAGCATTTT,CASSPGTGNQPQHF
-,TRBV9,TRBJ1-1,TRBD1,TGTGCCAGCAGCGTGGGACAGGGAATGAACACTGAAGCTTTCTTT,CASSVGQGMNTEAFF
-,TRBV7-8,TRBJ2-5,-,TGTGCCAGCAGCGTATTTAGCAGCCCCGGGGCCCAGTACTTC,CASSVFSSPGAQYF
-,TRBV29-1,TRBJ1-4,-,TGCAGCGTTGTCTACAATGCAACTAATGAAAAACTGTTTTTT,CSVVYNATNEKLFF
-,TRBV7-9,TRBJ1-1,-,TGTGCCAGCAGCTTATTGGGGGGGACTGAAGCTTTCTTT,CASSLLGGTEAFF
once,TRBV5-1,TRBJ2-1,-,TGCGCCAGCAGCTTGCCGCTCGGGAAGGTTGAGCAGTTCTTC,CASSLPLGKVEQFF
-,TRBV4-1,TRBJ2-1,TRBD2,TGCGCCAGCAGCGCCCGGACTAGCGGGACTTACAATGAGCAGTTCTTC,CASSARTSGTYNEQFF
-,TRBV29-1,TRBJ2-5,-,TGCAGCGTTGAGAGACAAGAAGAGACCCAGTACTTC,CSVERQEETQYF
-,TRBV29-1,TRBJ2-7,-,TGCAGCGTAGTCCAGGGGATAGACACCTACGAGCAGTACTTC,CSVVQGIDTYEQYF
-,TRBV13,TRBJ2-1,TRBD2,TGTGCCAGCAGCGACGCTCTCGCGGGAGCCTACAATGAGCAGTTCTTC,CASSDALAGAYNEQFF
-,TRBV2,TRBJ1-1,-,TGTGCCAGCAGTTTATCGACAGCAACCATGAACACTGAAGCTTTCTTT,CASSLSTATMNTEAFF
-,TRBV25-1,TRBJ2-5,-,TGTGCCAGCAGTGAATTGCTCGGAGTACAAGAGACCCAGTACTTC,CASSELLGVQETQYF
-,TRBV11-3,TRBJ2-7,TRBD2,TGTGCCAGCAGCTTAGATAGGCGGTTAGCGGGAGTTTACGAGCAGTACTTC,CASSLDRRLAGVYEQYF
-,TRBV7-9,TRBJ2-5,-,TGTGCCAGCAGCTCCCGGGACCAAGAGACCCAGTACTTC,CASSSRDQETQYF
-,TRBV2,TRBJ1-4,-,TGTGCCAGCAGTGAAGCAGTCCAGGGGTTGGACGATGAAAAACTGTTTTTT,CASSEAVQGLDDEKLFF
-,TRBV15,TRBJ2-1,TRBD1,TGTGCCACCAGCGGATACGACAGGGGAACCTACAATGAGCAGTTCTTC,CATSGYDRGTYNEQFF
-,TRBV18,TRBJ2-5,-,TGTGCCAGCTCAGCTCTGCCTAGCGCGGCACAAGAGACCCAGTACTTC,CASSALPSAAQETQYF
-,TRBV6-1,TRBJ2-6,-,TGTGCCAGCAGCGAACCGGGTTTGGCCTCTGGGGCCAACGTCCTGACTTTC,CASSEPGLASGANVLTF
-,TRBV27,TRBJ2-7,-,TGTGCCAGCAGTTTACGGCCAGGGTCCTACGAGCAGTACTTC,CASSLRPGSYEQYF
-,TRBV27,TRBJ2-5,-,TGTGCCAGCCGTACCGTCAGGGTGACCGAGGGTGAGACCCAGTACTTC,CASRTVRVTEGETQYF
-,TRBV10-3,TRBJ2-1,TRBD2,TGTGCCATCAGTGAAACCGGGACTAGCCCCATCAATGAGCAGTTCTTC,CAISETGTSPINEQFF
-,TRBV6-5,TRBJ2-7,-,TGTGCCAGCAGTTACTCGGCAGGCTCCTACGAGCAGTACTTC,CASSYSAGSYEQYF
-,TRBV6-6,TRBJ1-1,-,TGTGCCAGCAGTAATCGACAGGCCGAAAGGACTGAAGCTTTCTTT,CASSNRQAERTEAFF
-,TRBV27,TRBJ1-5,TRBD1,TGTGCCAGCAGTGCCCGGACAGGAAGCAATCAGCCCCAGCATTTT,CASSARTGSNQPQHF
-,TRBV9,TRBJ2-3,-,TGTGCCAGCAGCGTAGGGGGTACAGATACGCAGTATTTT,CASSVGGTDTQYF
-,TRBV14,TRBJ2-1,TRBD2,TGTGCCAGCAGCCCGGGACTAGCGGGAGGGAGCTCCTACAATGAGCAGTTCTTC,CASSPGLAGGSSYNEQFF
-,TRBV11-3,TRBJ2-3,TRBD2,TGTGCCAGCAGCTACGCTAGCGGGAGAATCCCGGATACGCAGTATTTT,CASSYASGRIPDTQYF
-,TRBV5-6,TRBJ2-2,-,TGTGCCAGCTTGCCATTAGGAGGGATCACCGGGGAGCTGTTTTTT,CASLPLGGITGELFF
-,TRBV5-1,TRBJ1-5,-,TGCGCCAGCAGCCCCAACCGGGAATTCGGTCAGCCCCAGCATTTT,CASSPNREFGQPQHF
-,TRBV7-9,TRBJ2-7,TRBD1,TGTGCCAGCAGCTTAGGACAGGGTGCCTACGAGCAGTACTTC,CASSLGQGAYEQYF
-,TRBV10-3,TRBJ2-1,TRBD2,TGTGCCATCAGGACCGGGACTAGCAATGAGCAGTTCTTC,CAIRTGTSNEQFF
-,TRBV5-4,TRBJ2-3,-,TGTGCCAGCAGCTTGACGCCGGGACCCAACACAGATACGCAGTATTTT,CASSLTPGPNTDTQYF
-,TRBV7-6,TRBJ2-1,-,TGTGCCAGCAGCGATATAGTAGATGAGCAGTTCTTC,CASSDIVDEQFF
once,TRBV29-1,TRBJ1-1,TRBD1,TGCAGCGCTAACGGACAGGGGCCGAACACTGAAGCTTTCTTT,CSANGQGPNTEAFF
-,TRBV29-1,TRBJ2-2,-,TGCAGCGTTGGAGGTTCGAACACCGGGGAGCTGTTTTTT,CSVGGSNTGELFF
-,TRBV2,TRBJ1-1,-,TGTGCCAGCCCCAGCCTGAACACTGAAGCTTTCTTT,CASPSLNTEAFF